The rows below give T cell receptor beta chains drawn from one sample of a study of radiation and T cells in renal cell carcinoma. The repertoire was sequenced with immunoSEQ multiplex PCR; TCRdb's copy has only in-frame clones and lacks some. The data show some 120,000 clones, around 80% seen once. The input for sequencing was blood, taken from a patient whose treatment included radiotherapy and nephrectomy. These receptors came from a woman aged 55 to 70 with renal cell carcinoma. The CDR3 runs from the conserved cysteine through the conserved F or W. A D gene is named only where the DNA matches it firmly. Rows may omit the clone size; those that give it use once, few, many or a size class.

clone size	V gene	J gene	D gene	CDR3 DNA	CDR3 protein
-	TRBV28	TRBJ2-5	-	TGTGCCAGCAGTGAAGCGGTCTCGGGGACCCAGTACTTC	CASSEAVSGTQYF
-	TRBV7-8	TRBJ1-5	TRBD1	TGTGCCAGCAGCGGGGGGACAGGGGCTAGCAATCAGCCCCAGCATTTT	CASSGGTGASNQPQHF
few	TRBV19	TRBJ1-5	-	TGTGCCAGCCAAACTGGACGGGCGGGTAATCAGCCCCAGCATTTT	CASQTGRAGNQPQHF
-	TRBV10-3	TRBJ1-1	TRBD1	TGTGCCTCCCGGGGGTACAGGGGGCAAGGCACTGAAGCTTTCTTT	CASRGYRGQGTEAFF
-	TRBV2	TRBJ2-2	TRBD1	TGTGCCAGCAGACCCACCGGACAGGGGAACACCGGGGAGCTGTTTTTT	CASRPTGQGNTGELFF
-	TRBV29-1	TRBJ1-5	TRBD1	TGCAGCGTTCGGGACAGGGGGCGCGGGATTCAGCCCCAGCATTTT	CSVRDRGRGIQPQHF
-	TRBV5-6	TRBJ1-2	-	TGTGCCAGCAGCCATTCCGGGGACTTGGCGGGAAACTTC	CASSHSGDLAGNF
-	TRBV4-2	TRBJ2-1	TRBD1	TGTGCCAGCAGCCAATGGCTAGGACAGGGGAATGGGAATGAGCAGTTCTTC	CASSQWLGQGNGNEQFF
-	TRBV7-2	TRBJ2-4	TRBD2	TGTGCCAGCAGCTCCTCCGGGACTATCGATCAGTACTTC	CASSSSGTIDQYF
few	TRBV7-2	TRBJ2-1	-	TGTGCCAGCACCTCCGAGGGGTTCTCCTACAATGAGCAGTTCTTC	CASTSEGFSYNEQFF
-	TRBV2	TRBJ2-5	-	TGTGCCAGCAGAAGGACACTGCAAGAGACCCAGTACTTC	CASRRTLQETQYF
-	TRBV5-1	TRBJ2-3	TRBD2	TGCGCCAGCAGCGGGGGGCGCGGGGGGGAGACAGATACGCAGTATTTT	CASSGGRGGETDTQYF
-	TRBV2	TRBJ1-2	-	TGTGCCAGCAGCCACAGGGATTTCGGCTACACCTTC	CASSHRDFGYTF
-	TRBV6-5	TRBJ2-7	TRBD1	TGTGCCAGCAGTGAATGGGACAGCTCCTACGAGCAGTACTTC	CASSEWDSSYEQYF
-	TRBV6-1	TRBJ2-2	-	TGTGCCAGCATCAGACAGTCGAACACCGGGGAGCTGTTTTTT	CASIRQSNTGELFF
-	TRBV30	TRBJ1-1	-	TGTGCCTGGAGTGGAGCGAACGCTGAAGCTTTCTTT	CAWSGANAEAFF
-	TRBV4-2	TRBJ2-1	TRBD2	TGTGCCAGCAGCCAAGTAAGGGGCGGGGGGGCCAAGAGCGATGAGCAGTTCTTC	CASSQVRGGGAKSDEQFF
-	TRBV12-5	TRBJ2-1	-	TGTGCTAGTGGTTTGGTACGAGGGTACTACAATGAGCAGTTCTTC	CASGLVRGYYNEQFF
-	TRBV6-5	TRBJ1-4	TRBD1	TGTGCCAGCAGTCCAGGACAGGGAGTTAATGAAAAACTGTTTTTT	CASSPGQGVNEKLFF
-	TRBV6-1	TRBJ1-4	-	TGTGCCAGCAGTGAACCTAGGGGAAAACTGTTTTTT	CASSEPRGKLFF
-	TRBV4-1	TRBJ2-2	TRBD1	TGCGCCAGCAGCCAATTCGGGACAGGGGCCAACACCGGGGAGCTGTTTTTT	CASSQFGTGANTGELFF
-	TRBV2	TRBJ1-5	TRBD1	TGTGCCAGCAGTGAACAGGGACAGCGCAATCAGCCCCAGCATTTT	CASSEQGQRNQPQHF
few	TRBV9	TRBJ1-4	-	TGTGCCAGCAGCGTAGGGACCAGGAGGGAAAAACTGTTTTTT	CASSVGTRREKLFF
few	TRBV4-3	TRBJ1-1	-	TGCGCCAGCAGCCGACAGGACATGAACACTGAAGCTTTCTTT	CASSRQDMNTEAFF
-	TRBV9	TRBJ2-3	-	TGTGCCAGCAGCGTAAACAGCGGAAATGGCCTATGGGCAGATACGCAGTATTTT	CASSVNSGNGLWADTQYF
-	TRBV19	TRBJ2-2	-	TGTGCCAGTAGTCGACAGCGGGCGTCGGACACCGGGGAGCTGTTTTTT	CASSRQRASDTGELFF
-	TRBV5-4	TRBJ2-3	-	TGTGCCAGCAGCTTGGAGGCCGTACGAGATACGCAGTATTTT	CASSLEAVRDTQYF